Each of the 30 T cell receptor beta chains below was sequenced from the same sample in a study of patients and donors after allogeneic stem cell transplantation. In TCRdb, the RT-PCR reads were re-called with MiXCR into one record per CDR3 protein. In the table there are roughly 40,000 distinct CDR3 sequences, about 31% of which are singletons. Sequenced material: blood, either unsorted or a sorted T cell fraction (not recorded which). These receptors were taken from a human donor who was either an allogeneic HSCT recipient or a stem cell or donor lymphocyte infusion donor (not recorded which). It is not recorded whose cells these are; they may come from a transplant donor.

The V and J genes are TRBV10-3 and TRBJ2-1, with TRBD1 identical over 9 bases. The CDR3 loop spans 16 amino acids. V trimming: 2 bases; J trimming: 0 bases; junction bases outside the gene matches: 2. Germline V lookup: CDR1 ENHRY, CDR2 SYGVKD. The CDR3 is CAISELTGGSYNEQFF. CDR3 coding DNA: TGTGCCATCAGTGAGCTGACAGGGGGCTCCTACAATGAGCAGTTCTTC.

This clonotype has only one observation. The V gene is TRBV6-1, the J gene TRBJ1-2; 12 bases are shared with TRBD1. CDR1 is MNHNS, CDR2 SASEGT, per germline. CDR3 length: 15 residues. The V gene end was trimmed by 3 bases and the J gene end by 8 bases; junction bases not matched to a gene: 7. The DNA of the CDR3 is TGTGCCAGCAGTGAGCCGGGACAGGGGGCGAGAGGCTACACCTTC. It yields the protein CASSEPGQGARGYTF.

This clonotype has only a few counts. Germline and junction disagree at one end, which may indicate a read error. V gene TRBV29-1 combines with J gene TRBJ2-7; D tentatively reads TRBD1 or TRBD2 (6 bases each). Per germline, CDR1 SQVTM and CDR2 ANQGSEA. This CDR3 region has 12 residues. The CDR3 DNA sequence: TGCAGCGTGGAAGGGGGGACCTACGAGCAGTACTTC. This codes for CSVEGGTYEQYF.

This clonotype was found many times. V gene TRBV12-3 or TRBV12-4 combines with J gene TRBJ1-1; D uncertain. The CDR3 is 15 amino acids. V was cut by 1 base and J by 1 base, with 10 bases left in between. The CDR3 loop is CASSLGGRKNTEAFF. The CDR3 bases are TGTGCCAGCAGTTTAGGGGGTCGGAAGAACACTGAAGCTTTCTTT.

With respect to this clonotype: The DNA is left out, because the CDR3 cannot be placed on it with certainty; the CDR3 is given as TCRdb lists it. This sequence joins TRBV29-1 and TRBJ2-1; the table calls TRBD2, which could not be checked here. Ends included, the CDR3 has 10 residues. Per germline, CDR1 SQVTM and CDR2 ANQGSEA. The CDR3 sequence: CSVVGAGAFF.

V is TRBV4-3 and J is TRBJ2-7; perhaps TRBD1 as D (6 bases). CDR3 length equals 16 residues. Germline assignment: CDR1 LGHNA and CDR2 YSLEER. The V gene lost 1 base and the J gene lost 6 bases, with 19 bases spanning the gap. As DNA, the CDR3 is TGCGCCAGCAGCCAAGTGGGACATCAGATTCTTGGCGAGCAGTACTTC. Translating it yields CASSQVGHQILGEQYF.

This sequence joins TRBV14 and TRBJ2-1; 10 positions match TRBD1. Per germline, CDR1 SGHDN and CDR2 FVKESK. This CDR3 is 15 amino acids long. V lost 3 bases, J lost 7 bases, and 6 bases stayed unmatched. The CDR3 is CASSHRDRGKNEQFF. The CDR3 DNA is TGTGCCAGCAGCCACCGGGACAGGGGAAAGAATGAGCAGTTCTTC.

The V call is TRBV14, the J call TRBJ2-1; D gene uncertain. The V end lost 0 bases, the J end lost 9 bases, and 12 bases lay between the germline ends. The CDR3 loop spans 14 amino acids. CDR1 is SGHDN and CDR2 is FVKESK in the germline V gene. The CDR3 nucleotides read TGTGCCAGCAGCCAAGACTTAAATTGGGGTGAGCAGTTCTTC. It specifies CASSQDLNWGEQFF.

The rearrangement links TRBV5-1 to TRBJ2-7; the match to TRBD1 covers 7 bases. This CDR3 spans 14 amino acids. The germline V gene has CDR1 SGHRS and CDR2 YFSETQ. V was clipped by 0 bases and J by 2 bases; unmatched bases: 2. CDR3 DNA: TGCGCCAGCAGCTTGGGTGACAGGGCCTACGAGCAGTACTTC. Its translation is CASSLGDRAYEQYF.

This clonotype was seen a few times. The chain is built from TRBV12-3 or TRBV12-4 and TRBJ2-3; D gene unclear. The CDR3 is 15 amino acids. Trimming removed 5 bases from V and 1 base from J, with 13 bases in between. CDR3 residues: CASSLRATRTDTQYF. The CDR3 DNA reads as TGTGCCAGCAGTCTCCGGGCGACCCGCACAGATACGCAGTATTTT.

This clonotype was seen a few times. This chain connects TRBV28 to TRBJ2-7; maybe TRBD1 (5 bases). CDR1 is MDHEN and CDR2 is SYDVKM in the germline V gene. The CDR3 consists of 14 residues. Trimming pared 2 bases from V and 8 bases from J, leaving 16 bases between. DNA for the CDR3: TGTGCCAGCAGTTTAGGGCCAGGGCCCAAACAGCAGTACTTC. This codes for CASSLGPGPKQQYF.

The chain joins TRBV11-3 to TRBJ2-3; 13 bases agree with TRBD2. The junction had 3 bases not matched to a gene; V was cut back by 4 bases and J by 2 bases. This CDR3 has 16 amino acids. CDR1 and CDR2 from the germline V gene are SGHNT and YENEEA. The CDR3 loop is CASSSGLAGATDTQYF. The CDR3 nucleotides are TGTGCCAGCAGCTCCGGACTAGCGGGAGCCACAGATACGCAGTATTTT.

This chain joins TRBV7-9 and TRBJ1-2; D not resolved. CDR3 length: 16 residues. Trimming cost V 6 bases and J 3 bases, with 20 bases left between them. Germline values: CDR1 SEHNR, CDR2 FQNEAQ (reference sequence). DNA for the CDR3: TGTGCCAGCAGTTACGACGGACCTCCACCCTACTATGGCTACACCTTC. It translates to CASSYDGPPPYYGYTF. The entire variable domain, with the rest obtained from reference TRBV7-9 and TRBJ1-2, is as follows: DTGVSQNPRHKITKRGQNVTFRCDPISEHNRLYWYRQTLGQGPEFLTYFQNEAQLEKSRLLSDRFSAERPKGSFSTLEIQRTEQGDSAMYLCASSYDGPPPYYGYTFGSGTRLTVV.

V is TRBV12-3 or TRBV12-4 and J is TRBJ1-6, with D perhaps TRBD1 (6 bases). The CDR3 is 14 residues long. Trimming took 5 bases from V and 10 from J, leaving 15 bases between them. CDR3: CASSKQGIRSPLHF. The CDR3 nucleotides are TGTGCCAGCAGTAAACAGGGTATACGATCACCCCTCCACTTT.

The chain recombines TRBV9 with TRBJ2-3; no reliable D call. Germline V lookup: CDR1 SGDLS, CDR2 YYNGEE. CDR3 length: 13 amino acids. The V and J ends lost 0 bases and 2 bases respectively, with 4 bases between them. The CDR3, as DNA: TGTGCCAGCAGCGTAGCCGTCACAGATACGCAGTATTTT. Protein: CASSVAVTDTQYF.

The chain employs TRBV7-3 and TRBJ2-5; either TRBD1 or TRBD2 may supply D (5 bases each). The V end lost 2 bases, the J end lost 5 bases, and 15 bases lay between the germline ends. This CDR3 region has 15 residues. Per the germline V gene, CDR1 is SGHTA and CDR2 is FQGTGA. The CDR3 is CASSLLFTGRETQYF. CDR3 in DNA: TGTGCCAGCAGCTTACTTTTCACGGGGCGGGAGACCCAGTACTTC.

The chain recombines TRBV25-1 with TRBJ2-1; 9 positions match TRBD2. Germline V gene sequence: CDR1 MGHDK, CDR2 SYGVNS. Trimming removed 6 bases from V and 4 bases from J; junction bases left unmatched: 7. The CDR3 spans 15 residues. CDR3 nucleotides: TGTGCCAGCAGAAAACTGACTAGCGGATACAATGAGCAGTTCTTC. Protein product: CASRKLTSGYNEQFF.

The V call is TRBV7-2, the J call TRBJ2-6, with a weak D call TRBD1 (5 bases). This CDR3 spans 17 amino acids. CDR1 is SGHTA, CDR2 FQGNSA, per germline. Between the trimmed V and J ends, which lost 0 bases and 2 bases, there was a span of 11 bases. The chain's CDR3 is CASSLASSRAGANVLTF. The CDR3 bases are TGTGCCAGCAGCTTAGCGAGTTCCAGGGCTGGGGCCAACGTCCTGACTTTC.

V and J are TRBV3-1 and TRBJ2-3; the match to TRBD1 covers 9 bases. J was trimmed by 4 bases and V by 1 base; bases with no gene match: 9. The CDR3 is 17 amino acids. Germline V CDR1 and CDR2: LGHDT, YNNKEL (reference sequence). DNA for the CDR3: TGTGCCAGCAGCCAAGGAAGCTGGACAGGGGCTGCAGATACGCAGTATTTT. It is translated as CASSQGSWTGAADTQYF.

This clonotype appeared a few times. J is TRBJ1-3 and V is TRBV12-3 or TRBV12-4, with D possibly TRBD1 on 5 matching bases. Trimming removed 6 bases from V and 2 bases from J, with 14 bases in between. The CDR3 loop spans 15 amino acids. CDR3 bases: TGTGCCAGCAGCGGATTCCAGGGTGCTGGAAACACCATATATTTT. This gives the protein CASSGFQGAGNTIYF.

The chain uses TRBV4-1 and TRBJ2-2, with D perhaps assigned TRBD1 or TRBD2 (6 bases each). This CDR3 contains 17 residues. CDR1 MGHRA and CDR2 YSYEKL come from the germline V gene. Trimming took 0 bases from V and 4 from J, leaving 15 bases between them. The CDR3 loop reads CASSQESGAQITGELFF. The CDR3 DNA reads TGCGCCAGCAGCCAAGAATCGGGGGCACAAATCACCGGGGAGCTGTTTTTT.

This clonotype showed up just a few times. The rearrangement joins TRBV29-1 to TRBJ2-7; 7 bases fit TRBD1. J lost 4 bases, V lost 2 bases, and 8 bases had no gene match. This CDR3 contains 14 residues. Germline CDR1 and CDR2: SQVTM and ANQGSEA. CDR3 DNA sequence: TGCAGCGTTGAAAACGAACAGGGGCGGTACGAGCAGTACTTC. It encodes CSVENEQGRYEQYF.

This clonotype occurred once. V is TRBV4-1 and J is TRBJ2-7, with D maybe TRBD1 (5 bases). Looked up from germline, CDR1 is MGHRA and CDR2 is YSYEKL. The CDR3 runs to 17 residues. Trimming left V 0 bases short and J 2 bases short, with 17 bases between. The CDR3 here is CASSQDPQGGFAYEQYF. Here the CDR3 DNA reads TGCGCCAGCAGCCAAGATCCCCAGGGTGGATTTGCCTACGAGCAGTACTTC.

CDR3 bases: TGCAGTGCGAGAAGGGAGATAACCTACGAGCAGTACTTC. It specifies CSARREITYEQYF. This chain links TRBV20-1 with TRBJ2-7, with D tentatively TRBD2 (5 bases). Germline values: CDR1 DFQATT, CDR2 SNEGSKA (reference sequence). The CDR3 spans 13 residues. V was cut by 6 bases and J by 2 bases, with 14 bases left in between.

This clonotype was seen a single time. This chain uses TRBV6-6 with TRBJ2-2; D is perhaps TRBD2 (5 bases). V lost 5 bases and J lost 0, with 19 bases in between. Germline values: CDR1 MNHNY, CDR2 SVGAGI (reference sequence). The CDR3 is made up of 18 amino acids. In nucleotides, the CDR3 is TGTGCCAGCAGTCGTACATCCCGGACTCCCCCGAACACCGGGGAGCTGTTTTTT. Its translation: CASSRTSRTPPNTGELFF.

This clonotype turned up a few times. Written as DNA, the CDR3 is TGCGCCAGCAGCCAAGATCGCCGCCCGAACACCGGGGAGCTGTTTTTT. This gives the protein CASSQDRRPNTGELFF. The chain recombines TRBV4-1 with TRBJ2-2, with D unresolved. V shed 0 bases and J shed 0 bases, with 8 bases lying between them. CDR3 length: 16 residues. Germline CDR1 and CDR2: MGHRA and YSYEKL.

A remark on this clonotype: Being one base from a much bigger clone, this may be a read error. J is TRBJ1-1 and V is TRBV29-1; 11 nucleotides match TRBD1. The CDR3 runs to 13 residues. Germline CDR1 SQVTM, CDR2 ANQGSEA. V dropped 2 bases and J dropped 10; count of bases not matched to a gene: 6. The CDR3 loop is CSVERTGGWAAFF. The CDR3 DNA sequence: TGCAGCGTTGAAAGGACAGGGGGCTGGGCAGCTTTCTTT.

This clonotype has more than one count but fewer than ten. V gene TRBV11-3 combines with J gene TRBJ2-1; tentative D call: TRBD2 (5 bases). CDR1 and CDR2 (germline): SGHNT, YENEEA. V was pared by 5 bases and J by 6 bases, with 11 bases between. This CDR3 region has 13 residues. The CDR3 spells CASSAPAANEQFF. In DNA form, the CDR3 reads TGTGCCAGCAGCGCCCCAGCGGCCAATGAGCAGTTCTTC.

The chain joins TRBV2 to TRBJ2-1, with 10 bases identical to TRBD2. Germline CDR1 SNHLY, CDR2 FYNNEI. With 7 bases clipped from V and 10 bases from J, the junction kept 4 bases outside the gene matches. This CDR3 spans 12 amino acids. CDR3 sequence reads: CASTLGLAEQFF. Written as DNA, the CDR3 is TGTGCCAGCACCTTGGGACTAGCGGAGCAGTTCTTC.

The rearrangement joins TRBV10-3 to TRBJ1-1; D ambiguous. This CDR3 contains 12 residues. Germline values: CDR1 ENHRY, CDR2 SYGVKD. The V and J ends lost 6 bases and 2 bases respectively, with 7 bases between them. CDR3 nucleotide sequence: TGTGCCATCAGGGTGGGAAACACTGAAGCTTTCTTT. This sequence encodes CAIRVGNTEAFF.